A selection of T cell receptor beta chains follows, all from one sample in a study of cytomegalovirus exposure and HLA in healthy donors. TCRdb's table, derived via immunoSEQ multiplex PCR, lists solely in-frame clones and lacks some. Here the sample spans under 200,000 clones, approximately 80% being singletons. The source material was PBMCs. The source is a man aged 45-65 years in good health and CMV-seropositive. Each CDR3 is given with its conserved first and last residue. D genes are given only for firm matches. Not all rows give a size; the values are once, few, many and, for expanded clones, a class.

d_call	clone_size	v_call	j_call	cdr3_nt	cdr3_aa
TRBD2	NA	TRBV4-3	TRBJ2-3	TGCGCCAGCAGCTCTGGGCGGGGGGCCTTGGCCGATACGCAGTATTTT	CASSSGRGALADTQYF
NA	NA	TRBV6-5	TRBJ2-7	TGTGCCAGCAGTTTCCTCGGGGGATACTACGAGCAGTACTTC	CASSFLGGYYEQYF
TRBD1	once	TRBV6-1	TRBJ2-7	TGTGCCAGCAGTGACCCGGGACAGGCCAGCTACGAGCAGTACTTC	CASSDPGQASYEQYF
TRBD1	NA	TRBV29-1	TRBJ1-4	TGCAGCGCTCTCGGGACAGGGCAGGGCAATGAAAAACTGTTTTTT	CSALGTGQGNEKLFF
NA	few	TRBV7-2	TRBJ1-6	TGTGCCAGCAGCTCGGGGGGCACCCATAATTCACCCCTCCACTTT	CASSSGGTHNSPLHF
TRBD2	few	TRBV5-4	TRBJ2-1	TGTGCCAGCAGCCTGGGAGGTGGGGGGGTTCGCTCCTACAATGAGCAGTTCTTC	CASSLGGGGVRSYNEQFF
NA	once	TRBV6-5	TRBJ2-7	TGTGCCAGCCGCGACAGAGGAAGCTCCTACGAGCAGTACTTC	CASRDRGSSYEQYF
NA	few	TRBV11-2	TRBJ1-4	TGTGCCAGCAGTCCACACATAACTAATGAAAAACTGTTTTTT	CASSPHITNEKLFF
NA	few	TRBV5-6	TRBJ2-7	TGTGCCAGCAGCGACCCTGACAGGCCTCCCTACGAGCAGTACTTC	CASSDPDRPPYEQYF
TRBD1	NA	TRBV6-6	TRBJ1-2	TGTGCCAGCAGTTCCGGACAGGACTATGGCTACACCTTC	CASSSGQDYGYTF
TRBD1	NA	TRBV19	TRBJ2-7	TGTGCCAGTAGCCCGACGGGACAGGTGACCTACGAGCAGTACTTC	CASSPTGQVTYEQYF
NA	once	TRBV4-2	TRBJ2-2	TGTGCCAGCAGCCAGAGACACTCGAACACCGGGGAGCTGTTTTTT	CASSQRHSNTGELFF
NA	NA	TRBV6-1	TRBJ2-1	TGTGCCAGCAGTGAAGCGGCCAGGGGCTGGATAAACTCCTACAATGAGCAGTTCTTC	CASSEAARGWINSYNEQFF
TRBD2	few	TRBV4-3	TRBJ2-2	TGCGCCAGCAGCCAAGAAGCGGGGGCACTGAACACCGGGGAGCTGTTTTTT	CASSQEAGALNTGELFF
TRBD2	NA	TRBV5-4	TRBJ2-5	TGTGCCAGCAGCCCTGGGACTAGCGGGGGGGGAGAGACCCAGTACTTC	CASSPGTSGGGETQYF
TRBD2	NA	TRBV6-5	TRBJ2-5	TGTGCCAGCATCAGGAGCGGGGGGGGTGAGACCCAGTACTTC	CASIRSGGGETQYF
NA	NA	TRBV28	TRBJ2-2	TGTGCCAGCAGACCCGGCGGGGCTAACACCGGGGAGCTGTTTTTT	CASRPGGANTGELFF
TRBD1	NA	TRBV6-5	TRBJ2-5	TGTGCCAGCAGTACAGACGACAGGGCTGAGACCCAGTACTTC	CASSTDDRAETQYF
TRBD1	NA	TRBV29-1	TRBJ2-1	TGCAGCGTTGAAAGGGACAGGGCTCCCAATGAGCAGTTCTTC	CSVERDRAPNEQFF
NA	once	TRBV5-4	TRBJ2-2	TGTGCCAGCAGCCCCCTAGAAACCGGGGAGCTGTTTTTT	CASSPLETGELFF
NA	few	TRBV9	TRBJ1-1	TGTGCCAGCAGCGTAGGCCCCCTACTTTTCTTT	CASSVGPLLFF
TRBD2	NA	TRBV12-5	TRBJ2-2	TGTGCTAGTGGTTTGGTAGCGGGGGGTAGCACCGGGGAGCTGTTTTTT	CASGLVAGGSTGELFF
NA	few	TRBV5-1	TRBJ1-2	TGCGCCAGCAGCTTGGAGCGGGGGAACTATGGCTACACCTTC	CASSLERGNYGYTF
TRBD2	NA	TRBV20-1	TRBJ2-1	TGCAGTGCCTTAGCGGGGGGGAGGGAGTTCTTC	CSALAGGREFF
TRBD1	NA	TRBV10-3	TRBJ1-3	TGTGCCATCAGTGACCTGGACAGGGTCTTTGGAAACACCATATATTTT	CAISDLDRVFGNTIYF
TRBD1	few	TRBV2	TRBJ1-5	TGTGCCACCCGGACAGGGTTTGGCAATCAGCCCCAGCATTTT	CATRTGFGNQPQHF
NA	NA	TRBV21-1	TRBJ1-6	TGTGCCAGCAGCAAATCCGGGGGACAGGGTGATTCACCCCTCCACTTT	CASSKSGGQGDSPLHF
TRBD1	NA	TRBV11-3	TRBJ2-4	TGTGCCAGCCAGACAGGGACCAAAAACATTCAGTACTTC	CASQTGTKNIQYF
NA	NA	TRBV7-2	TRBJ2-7	TGTGCCAGCAGCTTAATTGGTGGAGCGGTCCCCTACGAGCAGTACTTC	CASSLIGGAVPYEQYF
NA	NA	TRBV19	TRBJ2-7	TGTGCCAGTAGTATCCGCGGCGGCACCTACGAGCAGTACTTC	CASSIRGGTYEQYF
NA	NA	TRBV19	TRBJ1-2	TGTGCCAGTACCTCCGGGACATCTCAAGGTGGCTACACCTTC	CASTSGTSQGGYTF
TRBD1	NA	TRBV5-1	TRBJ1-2	TGCGCCAGCAGCGATACAGGGGTCTATGGCTACACCTTC	CASSDTGVYGYTF
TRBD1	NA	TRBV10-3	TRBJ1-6	TGTGCCATCAGTGACGGACAGGGGGCGTTTAATTCACCCCTCCACTTT	CAISDGQGAFNSPLHF
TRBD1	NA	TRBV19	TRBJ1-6	TGTGCCAGTAGTCCTCAGGGACAGCTTTATAATTCACCCCTCCACTTT	CASSPQGQLYNSPLHF
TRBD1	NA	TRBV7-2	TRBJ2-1	TGTGCCACCCTTCAGGACAGGGCCAGCTACAATGAGCAGTTCTTC	CATLQDRASYNEQFF
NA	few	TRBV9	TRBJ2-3	TGTGCCAGCACCCGGACCCTAGCTGCCACAGATACGCAGTATTTT	CASTRTLAATDTQYF
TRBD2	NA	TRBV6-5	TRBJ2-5	TGTGCCAGCAGTTACTCAGCGGGGACGGGGGAGACCCAGTACTTC	CASSYSAGTGETQYF
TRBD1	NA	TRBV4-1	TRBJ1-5	TGCGCCAGCAGCCAAGAGACAGGGGGTCAGCCCCAGCATTTT	CASSQETGGQPQHF